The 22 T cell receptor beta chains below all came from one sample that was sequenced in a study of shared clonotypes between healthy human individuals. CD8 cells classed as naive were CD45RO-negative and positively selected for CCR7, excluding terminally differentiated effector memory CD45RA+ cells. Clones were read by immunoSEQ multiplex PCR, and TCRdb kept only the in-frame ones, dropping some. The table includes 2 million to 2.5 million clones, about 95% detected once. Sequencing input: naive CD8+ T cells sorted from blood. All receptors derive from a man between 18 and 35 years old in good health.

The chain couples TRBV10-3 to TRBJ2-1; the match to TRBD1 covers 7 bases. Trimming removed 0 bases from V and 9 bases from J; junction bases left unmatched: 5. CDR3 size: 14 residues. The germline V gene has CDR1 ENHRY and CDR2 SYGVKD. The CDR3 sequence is CAISESTGWGEQFF. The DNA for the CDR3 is TGTGCCATCAGTGAGTCGACAGGGTGGGGTGAGCAGTTCTTC.

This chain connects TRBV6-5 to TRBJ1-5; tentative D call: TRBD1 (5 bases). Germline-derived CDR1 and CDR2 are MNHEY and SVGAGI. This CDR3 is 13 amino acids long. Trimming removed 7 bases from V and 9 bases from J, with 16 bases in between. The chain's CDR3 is CASTQGLHRPQHF. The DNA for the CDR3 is TGTGCCAGCACCCAGGGACTCCACCGGCCCCAGCATTTT.

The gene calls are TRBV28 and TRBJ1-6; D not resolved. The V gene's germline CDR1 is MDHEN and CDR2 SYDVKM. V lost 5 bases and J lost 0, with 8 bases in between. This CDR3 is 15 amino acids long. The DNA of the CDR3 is TGTGCCAGCAGTAGGCTGAGCTCCTATAATTCACCCCTCCACTTT. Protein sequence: CASSRLSSYNSPLHF. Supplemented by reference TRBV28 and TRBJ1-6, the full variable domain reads DVKVTQSSRYLVKRTGEKVFLECVQDMDHENMFWYRQDPGLGLRLIYFSYDVKMKEKGDIPEGYSVSREKKERFSLILESASTNQTSMYLCASSRLSSYNSPLHFGNGTRLTVT.

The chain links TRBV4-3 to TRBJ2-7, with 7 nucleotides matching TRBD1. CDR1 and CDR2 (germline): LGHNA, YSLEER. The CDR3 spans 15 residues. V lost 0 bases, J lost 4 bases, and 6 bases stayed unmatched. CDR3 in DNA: TGCGCCAGCAGCCAAGACGAGACAGGGCTGTACGAGCAGTACTTC. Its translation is CASSQDETGLYEQYF.

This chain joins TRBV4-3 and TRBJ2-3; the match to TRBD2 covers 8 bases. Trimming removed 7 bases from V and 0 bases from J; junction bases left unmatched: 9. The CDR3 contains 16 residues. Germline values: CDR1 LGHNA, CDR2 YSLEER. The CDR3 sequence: CASNSGSGASTDTQYF. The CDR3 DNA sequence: TGCGCCAGCAACAGCGGGAGTGGGGCTAGCACAGATACGCAGTATTTT.

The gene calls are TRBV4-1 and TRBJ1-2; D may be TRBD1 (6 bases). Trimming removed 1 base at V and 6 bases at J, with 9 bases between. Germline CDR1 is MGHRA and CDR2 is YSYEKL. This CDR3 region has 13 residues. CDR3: CASSQGRGNGYTF. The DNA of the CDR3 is TGCGCCAGCAGCCAAGGCAGGGGTAATGGCTACACCTTC.

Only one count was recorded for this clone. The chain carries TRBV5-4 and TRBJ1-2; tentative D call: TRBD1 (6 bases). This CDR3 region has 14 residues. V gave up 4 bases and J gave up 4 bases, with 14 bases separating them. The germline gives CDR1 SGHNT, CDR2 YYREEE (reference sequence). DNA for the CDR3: TGTGCCAGCAGCGACTCAGGACAGCTCTATGGCTACACCTTC. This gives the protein CASSDSGQLYGYTF.

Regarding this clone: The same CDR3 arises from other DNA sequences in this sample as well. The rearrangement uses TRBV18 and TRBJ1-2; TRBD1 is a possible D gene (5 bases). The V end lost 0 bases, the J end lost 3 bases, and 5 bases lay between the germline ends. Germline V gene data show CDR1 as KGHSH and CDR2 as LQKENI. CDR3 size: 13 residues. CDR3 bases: TGTGCCAGCTCACCACCGGGGGACTATGGCTACACCTTC. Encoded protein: CASSPPGDYGYTF.

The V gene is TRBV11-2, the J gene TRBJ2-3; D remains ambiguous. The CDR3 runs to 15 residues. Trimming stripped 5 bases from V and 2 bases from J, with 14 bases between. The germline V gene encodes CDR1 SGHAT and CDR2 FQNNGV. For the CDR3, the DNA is TGTGCCAGCAGCCCGCTGTATCGGGCCACAGATACGCAGTATTTT. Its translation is CASSPLYRATDTQYF. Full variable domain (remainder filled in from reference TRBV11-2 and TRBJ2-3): EAGVAQSPRYKIIEKRQSVAFWCNPISGHATLYWYQQILGQGPKLLIQFQNNGVVDDSQLPKDRFSAERLKGVDSTLKIQPAKLEDSAVYLCASSPLYRATDTQYFGPGTRLTVL.

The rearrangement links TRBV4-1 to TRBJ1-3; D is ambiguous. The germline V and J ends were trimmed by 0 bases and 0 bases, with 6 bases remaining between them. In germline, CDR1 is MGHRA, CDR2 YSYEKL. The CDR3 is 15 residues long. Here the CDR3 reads CASSQDQRSGNTIYF. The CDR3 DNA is TGCGCCAGCAGCCAAGATCAGCGCTCTGGAAACACCATATATTTT.

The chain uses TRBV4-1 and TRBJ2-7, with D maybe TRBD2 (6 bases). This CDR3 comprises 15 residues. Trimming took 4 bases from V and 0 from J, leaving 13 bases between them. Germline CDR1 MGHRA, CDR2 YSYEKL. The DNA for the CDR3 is TGCGCCAGCAGCCGTTCAGCGGGCAGCTCCTACGAGCAGTACTTC. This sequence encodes CASSRSAGSSYEQYF.

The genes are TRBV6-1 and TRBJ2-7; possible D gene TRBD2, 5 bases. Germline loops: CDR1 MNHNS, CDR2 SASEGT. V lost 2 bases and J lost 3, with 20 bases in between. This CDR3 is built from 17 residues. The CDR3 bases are TGTGCCAGCAGTGAATCTTCCCCGGGATTAGTCCTCTACGAGCAGTACTTC. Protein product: CASSESSPGLVLYEQYF.

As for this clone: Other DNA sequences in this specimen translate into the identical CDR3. Here the CDR3 reads CASSYRGNTEAFF. DNA of the CDR3: TGTGCCAGCAGCTACAGGGGAAACACTGAAGCTTTCTTT. V usage is TRBV28 and J usage is TRBJ1-1; TRBD1 matches at 7 bases. V gave up 6 bases and J gave up 2 bases; unmatched junction bases: 3. Germline V CDR1 and CDR2: MDHEN, SYDVKM. The length of the CDR3 is 13 residues. The full variable domain, rest sourced from reference TRBV28 and TRBJ1-1, is DVKVTQSSRYLVKRTGEKVFLECVQDMDHENMFWYRQDPGLGLRLIYFSYDVKMKEKGDIPEGYSVSREKKERFSLILESASTNQTSMYLCASSYRGNTEAFFGQGTRLTVV.

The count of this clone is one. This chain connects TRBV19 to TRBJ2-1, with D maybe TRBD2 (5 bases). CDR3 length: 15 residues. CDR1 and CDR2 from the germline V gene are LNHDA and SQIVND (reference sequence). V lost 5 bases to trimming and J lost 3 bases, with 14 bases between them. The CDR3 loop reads CASSPKPGYYNEQFF. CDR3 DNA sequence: TGTGCCAGTAGTCCCAAACCGGGATACTACAATGAGCAGTTCTTC.

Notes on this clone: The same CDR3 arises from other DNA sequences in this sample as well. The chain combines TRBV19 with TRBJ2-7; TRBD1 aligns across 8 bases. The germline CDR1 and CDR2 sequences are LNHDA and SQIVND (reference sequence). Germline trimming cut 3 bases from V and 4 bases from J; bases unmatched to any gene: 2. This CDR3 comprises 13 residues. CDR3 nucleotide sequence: TGTGCCAGTAGTATTGGACAGGGATACGAGCAGTACTTC. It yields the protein CASSIGQGYEQYF.

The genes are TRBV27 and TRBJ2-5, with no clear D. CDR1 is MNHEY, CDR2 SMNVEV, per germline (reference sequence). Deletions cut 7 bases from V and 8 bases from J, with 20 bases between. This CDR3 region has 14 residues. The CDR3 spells CASKREPQEYTQYF. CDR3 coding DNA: TGTGCCAGCAAAAGGGAACCGCAAGAATATACCCAGTACTTC.

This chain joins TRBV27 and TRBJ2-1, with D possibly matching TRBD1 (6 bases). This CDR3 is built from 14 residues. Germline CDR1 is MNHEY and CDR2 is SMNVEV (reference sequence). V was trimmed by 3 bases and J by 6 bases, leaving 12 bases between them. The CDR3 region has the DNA TGTGCCAGCAGTTTCCCCGGGACACCCAATGAGCAGTTCTTC. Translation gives CASSFPGTPNEQFF.

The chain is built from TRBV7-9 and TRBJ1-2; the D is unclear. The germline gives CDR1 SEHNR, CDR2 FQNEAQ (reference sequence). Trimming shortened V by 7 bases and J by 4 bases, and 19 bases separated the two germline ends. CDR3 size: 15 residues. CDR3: CASTSPIPTVYGYTF. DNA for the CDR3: TGTGCCAGCACCTCCCCCATACCAACGGTCTATGGCTACACCTTC.

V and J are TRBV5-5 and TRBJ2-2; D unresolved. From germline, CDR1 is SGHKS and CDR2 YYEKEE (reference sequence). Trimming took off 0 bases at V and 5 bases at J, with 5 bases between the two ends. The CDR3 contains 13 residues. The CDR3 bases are TGTGCCAGCAGCTTGGGAGTTACCGGGGAGCTGTTTTTT. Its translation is CASSLGVTGELFF.

The CDR3 region is CASSSYAGGLAGEINNEQFF. CDR3 DNA sequence: TGTGCCAGCAGCTCCTATGCTGGGGGACTAGCGGGAGAAATCAACAATGAGCAGTTCTTC. The J gene is TRBJ2-1, the V gene TRBV7-6; TRBD2 agrees at 14 bases. The CDR3 sequence is 20 residues long. Germline values: CDR1 SGHVS, CDR2 FNYEAQ. With V trimmed by 4 bases and J by 5 bases, 16 bases remained unmatched.

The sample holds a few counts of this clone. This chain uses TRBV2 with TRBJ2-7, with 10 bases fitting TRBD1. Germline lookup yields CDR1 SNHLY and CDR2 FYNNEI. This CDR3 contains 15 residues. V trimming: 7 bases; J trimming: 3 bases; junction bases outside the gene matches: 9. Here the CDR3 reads CASTPGTGANYEQYF. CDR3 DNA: TGTGCCAGCACCCCTGGGACAGGGGCTAACTACGAGCAGTACTTC.

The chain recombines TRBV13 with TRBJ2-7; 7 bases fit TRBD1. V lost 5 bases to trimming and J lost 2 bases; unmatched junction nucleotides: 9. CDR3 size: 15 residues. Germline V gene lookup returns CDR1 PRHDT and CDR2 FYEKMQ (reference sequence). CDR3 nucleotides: TGTGCCAGCAGCCAAACGACCGGGACAGCCTACGAGCAGTACTTC. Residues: CASSQTTGTAYEQYF.